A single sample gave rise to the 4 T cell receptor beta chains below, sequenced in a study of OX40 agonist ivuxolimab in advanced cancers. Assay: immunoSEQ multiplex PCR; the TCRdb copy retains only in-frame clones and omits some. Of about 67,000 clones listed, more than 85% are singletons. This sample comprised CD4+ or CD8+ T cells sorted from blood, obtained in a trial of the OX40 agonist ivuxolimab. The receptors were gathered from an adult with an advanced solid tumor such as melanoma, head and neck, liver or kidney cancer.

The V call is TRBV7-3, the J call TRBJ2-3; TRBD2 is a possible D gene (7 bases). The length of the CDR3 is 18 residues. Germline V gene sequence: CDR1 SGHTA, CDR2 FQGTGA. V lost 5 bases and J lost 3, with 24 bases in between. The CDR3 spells CASSPVGHGGATTDTQYF. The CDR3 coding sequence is TGTGCCAGCAGCCCGGTTGGACATGGGGGGGCGACTACAGATACGCAGTATTTT. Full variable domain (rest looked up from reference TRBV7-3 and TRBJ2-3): GAGVSQTPSNKVTEKGKYVELRCDPISGHTALYWYRQSLGQGPEFLIYFQGTGAADDSGLPNDRFFAVRPEGSVSTLKIQRTERGDSAVYLCASSPVGHGGATTDTQYFGPGTRLTVL.

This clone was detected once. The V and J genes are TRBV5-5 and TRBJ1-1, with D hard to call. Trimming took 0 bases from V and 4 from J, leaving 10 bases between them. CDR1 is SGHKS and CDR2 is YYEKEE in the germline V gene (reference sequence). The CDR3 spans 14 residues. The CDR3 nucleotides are TGTGCCAGCAGCTTGGACAGCTGGAGCACTGAAGCTTTCTTT. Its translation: CASSLDSWSTEAFF.

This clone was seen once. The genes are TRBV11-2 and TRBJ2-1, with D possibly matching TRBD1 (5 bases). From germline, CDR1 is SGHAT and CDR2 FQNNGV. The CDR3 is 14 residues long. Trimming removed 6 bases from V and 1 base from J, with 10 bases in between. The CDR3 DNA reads TGTGCCAGCAGTCGATCAGGGTCCTACAATGAGCAGTTCTTC. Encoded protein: CASSRSGSYNEQFF.

CDR3 sequence (DNA): TGCAGCGTTGAAGCGGGGGGAATTGGCTACACCTTC. Its translation: CSVEAGGIGYTF. The rearrangement joins TRBV29-1 to TRBJ1-2; tentatively, D is TRBD1 (5 bases). This CDR3 is 12 amino acids long. The germline gives CDR1 SQVTM, CDR2 ANQGSEA. The ends were cut back, 1 base at V and 7 bases at J, with 10 bases in the middle.